The 16 T cell receptor beta chains reported below all come from one sample, sequenced in a study of CD8 T cells in ankylosing spondylitis (dated by TCRdb to about 2017). The protocol used for the library was 5' RACE. Sequencing used an Illumina HiSeq 2500. TCRdb cleaned the public reads at Q25 with fastp, built clones with MiXCR and kept in-frame beta chains. For every CDR3 protein sequence, its rows merge into one entry that carries the most common genes and DNA. The sample profile shows 350,000 or so distinct CDR3 sequences; around a tenth of them were found once. Around 10% of the sample is in the top ten clones. The sequencing input was blood, either unsorted or a sorted T cell fraction (not recorded which). Receptor source: a female donor with ankylosing spondylitis or in good health (not recorded which).

The genes are TRBV7-8 and TRBJ2-1, with 11 bases identical to TRBD2. With V trimmed by 5 bases and J by 10 bases, 10 bases remained unmatched. The CDR3 spans 15 residues. Germline V lookup: CDR1 SGHVS, CDR2 FQNEAQ. The CDR3 spells CASSGQTLAGGEQFF. Written as DNA, the CDR3 is TGTGCCAGCAGCGGCCAGACTTTAGCGGGGGGGGAGCAGTTCTTC.

With regard to this clonotype: A much larger clone lies one base from this, so it may be a read error. The CDR3 loop reads CATSPGALNTEAFF. CDR3 DNA: TGTGCCACCAGCCCGGGGGCACTGAACACTGAAGCTTTCTTT. V usage is TRBV7-9 and J usage is TRBJ1-1, with D tentatively TRBD1 (6 bases). The CDR3 contains 14 residues. Germline-derived CDR1 and CDR2 are SEHNR and FQNEAQ (reference sequence).

This clonotype was counted at least ten times. The V and J genes are TRBV20-1 and TRBJ2-2; possibly TRBD1 for D (5 bases). V was pared by 5 bases and J by 7 bases, with 17 bases between. The germline V gene encodes CDR1 DFQATT and CDR2 SNEGSKA (reference sequence). The CDR3 extends over 14 amino acids. The CDR3 DNA reads TGCAGTGCTCTATTCGGTAGGGGCGGCGGGGAGCTGTTTTTT. It encodes CSALFGRGGGELFF.

The table lists this clonotype with a count of one. A read error is possible here, since a much larger clone lies one base away. The chain links TRBV20-1 to TRBJ2-7; D is unclear. The CDR3 length is 13 residues. The germline V and J ends were trimmed by 1 base and 3 bases, with 10 bases remaining between them. Germline V CDR1 and CDR2: DFQATT, SNEGSKA (reference sequence). Written as DNA, the CDR3 is TGCAGTGCTAGAGCCCCTGGGTTCTACGAGCAGTACTTC. It translates to CSARAPGFYEQYF.

This clonotype was recorded a few times. This chain connects TRBV7-9 to TRBJ2-5; no firm D call. V was clipped by 5 bases and J by 5 bases, with 15 bases between them. CDR1 and CDR2 from the germline V gene are SEHNR and FQNEAQ (reference sequence). The CDR3 contains 14 residues. This CDR3 reads CASSKSAKPETQYF. The DNA for the CDR3 is TGTGCCAGCAGCAAGTCCGCCAAGCCGGAGACCCAGTACTTC.

The table lists this clonotype with many counts. V usage is TRBV12-3 or TRBV12-4 and J usage is TRBJ2-3, with TRBD1 identical over 9 bases. The CDR3 spans 16 residues. J lost 5 bases, V lost 5 bases, and 11 bases had no gene match. The CDR3 protein is CASSPGQGGHRDTQYF. In nucleotides, the CDR3 is TGTGCCAGCAGTCCGGGACAGGGAGGGCACAGAGATACGCAGTATTTT.

Concerning this clonotype: Germline and junction disagree at one end, which may indicate a read error. The chain recombines TRBV7-7 with TRBJ2-3, with TRBD2 identical over 8 bases. The germline V gene has CDR1 SSHAT and CDR2 FNYEAQ (reference sequence). This CDR3 comprises 14 residues. This chain's CDR3 is CASSPGTRSDTQYF. The DNA of the CDR3 is TGTGCTAGCAGCCCTGGGACTAGGTCAGATACGCAGTATTTT.

In this sample, this clonotype turned up many times. The gene calls are TRBV5-1 and TRBJ1-1; tentatively, D is TRBD1 (5 bases). The V gene lost 4 bases and the J gene lost 3 bases, with 7 bases spanning the gap. CDR1 is SGHRS and CDR2 is YFSETQ in the germline V gene. This CDR3 contains 12 residues. The CDR3 sequence: CASSRGDTEAFF. In DNA, the CDR3 is TGCGCCAGCAGCCGGGGGGACACTGAAGCTTTCTTT.

As regards this clonotype: A much larger clone sits a single nucleotide away, making a read error possible. This chain uses TRBV20-1 with TRBJ1-6; tentatively, D is TRBD1 (5 bases). Germline CDR1 is DFQATT and CDR2 is SNEGSKA (reference sequence). This CDR3 comprises 14 residues. CDR3: CGASEGGGFSPLHF. CDR3 DNA: TGCGGTGCTAGCGAGGGTGGGGGATTTTCACCCCTCCACTTT.

This clonotype was seen more than once but under ten times. V usage is TRBV27 and J usage is TRBJ2-5; D not resolved. V lost 5 bases, J lost 1 base, and 14 bases lay in between. The CDR3 runs 15 residues. Germline CDR1 is MNHEY and CDR2 is SMNVEV (reference sequence). CDR3 bases: TGTGCCAGCAGTGCCCGTAAGATACCCCAAGAGACCCAGTACTTC. This sequence encodes CASSARKIPQETQYF.

The rearrangement uses TRBV6-5 and TRBJ1-2; D is possibly TRBD1 (5 bases). CDR3 length: 14 residues. Germline V gene lookup returns CDR1 MNHEY and CDR2 SVGAGI. V dropped 4 bases and J dropped 5 bases, with 14 bases sitting between them. The CDR3 loop is CASSLGDGSYGYTF. CDR3 bases: TGTGCCAGCAGTTTGGGGGATGGTAGTTATGGCTACACCTTC.

The chain carries TRBV14 and TRBJ2-2; the D gene is possibly TRBD2 (6 bases). The CDR3 length is 17 residues. V lost 0 bases, J lost 7 bases, and 18 bases lay in between. The germline gives CDR1 SGHDN, CDR2 FVKESK. The CDR3 spells CASSQDLSWEDGGELFF. Written as DNA, the CDR3 is TGTGCCAGCAGCCAAGACTTAAGTTGGGAGGACGGCGGGGAGCTGTTTTTT. The full variable domain, its missing parts supplied by reference TRBV14 and TRBJ2-2, is EAGVTQFPSHSVIEKGQTVTLRCDPISGHDNLYWYRRVMGKEIKFLLHFVKESKQDESGMPNNRFLAERTGGTYSTLKVQPAELEDSGVYFCASSQDLSWEDGGELFFGEGSRLTVL.

This clonotype was found many times. The chain recombines TRBV12-3 or TRBV12-4 with TRBJ1-1, with unresolved D. CDR3 length: 12 residues. V was pared by 3 bases and J by 6 bases, with 8 bases between. The CDR3 loop reads CASSFWQAEAFF. The CDR3 DNA follows: TGTGCCAGCAGTTTTTGGCAGGCTGAAGCTTTCTTT.

This chain uses TRBV20-1 with TRBJ2-6; no clear D. The CDR3 consists of 19 residues. Germline CDR1 is DFQATT and CDR2 is SNEGSKA (reference sequence). V was shortened by 5 bases and J by 0 bases, with 23 bases between the two germline ends. The CDR3 sequence is CSASSRHNSGFSGANVLTF. CDR3 sequence (DNA): TGCAGTGCTTCAAGTCGACATAACTCGGGTTTCTCTGGGGCCAACGTCCTGACTTTC.

This clonotype was seen more than once but under ten times. The rearrangement joins TRBV24-1 to TRBJ2-1; the match to TRBD1 covers 7 bases. With V trimmed by 4 bases and J by 9 bases, 5 bases remained unmatched. The CDR3 covers 13 residues. Germline CDR1 KGHDR, CDR2 SFDVKD. The CDR3 loop is CATSDPGQAEQFF. The CDR3 DNA follows: TGTGCCACCAGTGACCCCGGACAGGCTGAGCAGTTCTTC.

V is TRBV18 and J is TRBJ2-1, with D hard to call. The CDR3 has 16 residues. V was clipped by 4 bases and J by 2 bases, with 15 bases between them. Germline loops: CDR1 KGHSH, CDR2 LQKENI. The CDR3 region is CASSLRMIPPYNEQFF. For the CDR3, the DNA is TGTGCCAGCTCACTACGGATGATACCACCCTACAATGAGCAGTTCTTC.